This T cell receptor (beta chain) was captured by sequencing in a study of shared clonotypes between healthy human individuals. Sequenced by immunoSEQ multiplex PCR; TCRdb stores in-frame clones only, minus some. The sample holds 1.5 million to 2.5 million clones, about 94% seen once. In the case of this clone: This CDR3 is also generated by other DNA sequences in the sample.

Terminally differentiated effector memory CD45RA+ cells were excluded from the naive CD8 cells, which were CD45RO-negative and positively selected for CCR7. The V gene lost 2 bases and the J gene lost 1 base, with 5 bases spanning the gap. Germline assignment: CDR1 SGDLS and CDR2 YYNGEE. The CDR3 covers 13 residues. The V and J genes are TRBV9 and TRBJ2-3; D gene uncertain. The source of this sequence is a young man in good health. Sequencing was carried out using naive CD8+ T cells sorted from blood. The CDR3 DNA is TGTGCCAGCAGCGTCCAGGGCACAGATACGCAGTATTTT. As protein: CASSVQGTDTQYF.